One and the same sample provided the 4 T cell receptor beta chains below, sequenced in a study of circulating CD8 cells and anti-PD-1 response in melanoma. Each library started from 15 ng of total RNA using the QIAseq Immune Repertoire TCR panel. From the reads, TCRdb called clonotypes with MiXCR, one entry per CDR3 protein. The table shows 350 to 450 distinct CDR3 sequences, with 9.3% occurring only once. Sorting of live CD3+CD8+TCRalphabeta+ cells by PD-1 and/or TIGIT gave four subsets. This sample comprised CD8+ T cells from PBMCs, obtained at baseline or after one month of anti-PD-1 therapy (not recorded which). These receptors came from a human donor with melanoma.

This clonotype was observed a handful of times. A much larger clone differs by one base, so this may be a read error. The V gene is TRBV2, the J gene TRBJ2-1; perhaps TRBD2 as D (7 bases). The CDR3 runs 13 residues. CDR1 SNHLY and CDR2 FYNNEI come from the germline V gene. DNA for the CDR3: TGTGTCAGCAGTGCGGGGGCGAGCTATGAGCAGTTCTTC. Encoded protein: CVSSAGASYEQFF.

Judged by abundance, this clonotype is medium-sized. The V call is TRBV28, the J call TRBJ2-1, with TRBD2 matching 8 bases. CDR3 size: 15 residues. The V gene's germline CDR1 is MDHEN and CDR2 SYDVKM. The V segment lost 3 bases and the J segment 7 bases; nucleotides outside the gene matches: 8. This CDR3 is CASSFPGLGLNEQFF. As DNA, the CDR3 is TGTGCCAGCAGTTTCCCGGGACTAGGCTTAAATGAGCAGTTCTTC.

This clonotype is medium-sized within its sample. The genes are TRBV28 and TRBJ2-7, with 7 bases fitting TRBD1. Per germline, CDR1 MDHEN and CDR2 SYDVKM. This CDR3 contains 16 residues. V trimming: 4 bases; J trimming: 6 bases; junction bases outside the gene matches: 15. The CDR3 protein is CASSSHLTGKGFEQYF. DNA for the CDR3: TGTGCCAGCAGTTCCCATTTGACAGGGAAAGGTTTCGAGCAGTACTTC.

This clonotype counts as large. The genes are TRBV15 and TRBJ2-7; D may be TRBD1 or TRBD2 (5 bases each). The germline V and J ends were trimmed by 3 bases and 4 bases, with 16 bases remaining between them. Germline CDR1 is LNHNV and CDR2 is YYDKDF (reference sequence). The length of the CDR3 is 15 residues. Here the CDR3 DNA reads TGTGCCACCAGCAGCGGCCCGGACTCAGGGTACGAGCAGTACTTC. Amino acids: CATSSGPDSGYEQYF. Combining the CDR3 with reference TRBV15 and TRBJ2-7 gives the whole variable domain DAMVIQNPRYQVTQFGKPVTLSCSQTLNHNVMYWYQQKSSQAPKLLFHYYDKDFNNEADTPDNFQSRRPNTSFCFLDIRSPGLGDTAMYLCATSSGPDSGYEQYFGPGTRLTVT.